This T cell receptor (beta chain) stems from a study of CD8 T cells in Susac syndrome. CDR1 is SGHRS and CDR2 is YFSETQ in the germline V gene. Trimming took 0 bases from V and 8 from J, leaving 9 bases between them. CDR3 length: 13 residues. Reverse transcription of roughly 0.5 to 1 ug RNA was carried out with random hexamers. The amplification used immunoSEQ multiplex PCR on TCR beta CDR3; it spanned 54 Vbeta and 13 Jbeta. Each CDR3 protein is one row after TCRdb ran MiXCR on the immunoSEQ multiplex PCR reads. The data contain 200,000 or so distinct CDR3 sequences, more than 85% of them singletons. Sequencing of TCR beta was carried out in blood CD8+ and CD4+ T cells.

The sequence was obtained from a human donor with multiple sclerosis. The specimen was CD8+ T cells from PBMCs. V is TRBV5-1 and J is TRBJ2-1; D possibly corresponds to TRBD2 (6 bases). This CDR3 reads CASSLVGGDEQFF. CDR3 coding DNA: TGCGCCAGCAGCTTGGTCGGAGGGGATGAGCAGTTCTTC.